This record covers a single T cell receptor (beta chain). The CDR3 totals 14 residues. The V segment lost 5 bases and the J segment 1 base; nucleotides outside the gene matches: 4. Germline lookup yields CDR1 SGHRS and CDR2 YFSETQ. Single viable CD3+CD4+CD8-CD45RO+ cells were sorted as the memory CD4+ T cells. The record originates from a study of memory CD4+ T cells and cytomegalovirus serostatus. Profiling relied on immunoSEQ multiplex PCR, and the TCRdb table lists in-frame clones only, not all of them. The data hold 50,000 to 60,000 clones, with 82% observed a single time. The gene calls are TRBV5-1 and TRBJ2-7; 9 nucleotides match TRBD1. This sequence was found in an adult in good health and CMV-seronegative. The sample consisted of memory CD4+ T cells from blood. CDR3 region: CASSPGQGSYEQYF. The CDR3 nucleotides are TGCGCCAGCAGTCCGGGACAGGGTTCCTACGAGCAGTACTTC.